The clone carrying this T cell receptor beta chain was seen more than once but under ten times. Its antigen is as yet unknown. This sample was taken from a study of T-cell memory formation after mild COVID-19. Overall study context: TCR clusters were mostly donor specific. Whole-study findings and limits: Contracting clones from day 15 to 85 showed balanced CD4/CD8; later expanders favored CD4+.

Constant-segment primers were used for 5'RACE, and the resulting TCR alpha and TCR beta cDNA libraries carried sample barcodes and UMIs. TCRdb reprocessed the 5' RACE reads with MiXCR, giving one entry per CDR3 protein. The sample lists 250,000 to 350,000 distinct CDR3 sequences, roughly 16% occurring once. CDR1 is SGHRS and CDR2 is YFSETQ in the germline V gene. Trimming took 3 bases from V and 1 from J, leaving 12 bases between them. The CDR3 has 15 residues. This receptor was taken from a man aged 18 to 35 who had mild COVID-19 (a few samples of this study predate the infection). Cell type and time point are not known. Sequenced input: PBMCs or a T cell subset sorted from them (not recorded which). The genes are TRBV5-1 and TRBJ2-3, with D tentatively TRBD1 (6 bases). CDR3 residues: CASSSEGHRTDTQYF. The CDR3 region has the DNA TGCGCCAGCAGCTCAGAGGGACACCGCACAGATACGCAGTATTTT. Full variable domain (rest looked up from reference TRBV5-1 and TRBJ2-3): KAGVTQTPRYLIKTRGQQVTLSCSPISGHRSVSWYQQTPGQGLQFLFEYFSETQRNKGNFPGRFSGRQFSNSRSEMNVSTLELGDSALYLCASSSEGHRTDTQYFGPGTRLTVL.